This entry lists 8 T cell receptor beta chains sequenced from one sample in a study of beta chain features in type 1 diabetes. Expressed TCRB transcripts were sequenced after all isolated RNA was converted to cDNA. The data were produced by immunoSEQ multiplex PCR, yet TCRdb's version contains in-frame clones alone and is incomplete. The sample lists some 180,000 clones, about 13% seen once, with 0.62% in the top ten. Sequencing input: central memory CD4+ T cells from blood. The receptors were gathered from a woman aged 18 to 35 in good health.

J is TRBJ1-4 and V is TRBV5-1; tentatively, D is TRBD1 (6 bases). CDR1 SGHRS and CDR2 YFSETQ come from the germline V gene. V was trimmed by 4 bases and J by 6 bases, leaving 16 bases between them. The CDR3 is made up of 15 amino acids. The CDR3 reads CASSLGAGGYEKLFF. CDR3 DNA sequence: TGCGCCAGCAGCCTGGGGGCTGGAGGTTATGAAAAACTGTTTTTT.

The chain links TRBV27 to TRBJ1-2; 8 bases map to TRBD1. The ends lost 1 base at V and 8 bases at J; junction bases unmatched: 6. Germline CDR1 MNHEY, CDR2 SMNVEV (reference sequence). CDR3 size: 14 residues. For the CDR3, the DNA is TGTGCCAGCAGTTTATGGCAGGGGGCGGAGGGCTACACCTTC. Its translation is CASSLWQGAEGYTF.

V usage is TRBV2 and J usage is TRBJ2-1; 10 bases are a match to TRBD2. The trim removed 2 bases at V and 1 base at J, leaving 5 bases unmatched. The length of the CDR3 is 17 residues. Germline V lookup: CDR1 SNHLY, CDR2 FYNNEI. The CDR3: CASSESASGGSYNEQFF. For the CDR3, the DNA is TGTGCCAGCAGTGAATCGGCTAGCGGGGGTTCCTACAATGAGCAGTTCTTC.

The V gene is TRBV30, the J gene TRBJ1-2; D ambiguous. The CDR3 loop spans 14 amino acids. V lost 0 bases and J lost 8, with 16 bases in between. Germline CDR1 is GTSNPN and CDR2 is SVGIG (reference sequence). This CDR3 is CAWSVLRGGGGYTF. Here the CDR3 DNA reads TGTGCCTGGAGTGTACTACGGGGAGGAGGGGGCTACACCTTC.

J is TRBJ2-3 and V is TRBV9, with 10 nucleotides matching TRBD2. V shed 0 bases, J shed 6 bases, and the junction held 7 bases outside the gene matches. Germline values: CDR1 SGDLS, CDR2 YYNGEE. There are 16 residues in the CDR3. CDR3 nucleotide sequence: TGTGCCAGCAGCGTAGGGGCTAGCGGGAGTCTTGATACGCAGTATTTT. Translated, it gives CASSVGASGSLDTQYF. Full variable domain (outside the CDR3, taken from reference TRBV9 and TRBJ2-3): DSGVTQTPKHLITATGQRVTLRCSPRSGDLSVYWYQQSLDQGLQFLIQYYNGEERAKGNILERFSAQQFPDLHSELNLSSLELGDSALYFCASSVGASGSLDTQYFGPGTRLTVL.

The chain joins TRBV7-9 to TRBJ2-7; 14 bases align to TRBD2. Germline V gene sequence: CDR1 SEHNR, CDR2 FQNEAQ (reference sequence). Germline trimming cut 5 bases from V and 4 bases from J; bases unmatched to any gene: 7. The CDR3 is made up of 16 amino acids. DNA for the CDR3: TGTGCCAGCAGCCCCGGGACTAGCGGGAGATGGTACGAGCAGTACTTC. It translates to CASSPGTSGRWYEQYF.

A word on this clone: In the same sample, other DNA sequences code for this CDR3. The J gene is TRBJ1-1, the V gene TRBV6-6, with 9 nucleotides matching TRBD1. Germline V gene data show CDR1 as MNHNY and CDR2 as SVGAGI (reference sequence). Germline trimming cut 4 bases from V and 1 base from J; bases unmatched to any gene: 4. The length of the CDR3 is 15 residues. The CDR3 DNA is TGTGCCAGCAGTTCCCGGGGACAGGGGAACACTGAAGCTTTCTTT. Translated: CASSSRGQGNTEAFF.

The gene calls are TRBV25-1 and TRBJ2-3; 12 bases match TRBD2. CDR1 and CDR2 from the germline V gene are MGHDK and SYGVNS. After removal of 4 bases from V and 6 bases from J, the junction contained 8 bases not matched to a gene. The CDR3 is 16 residues long. CDR3 residues: CASSATSGRGGDTQYF. For the CDR3, the DNA is TGTGCCAGCAGTGCGACTAGCGGGAGAGGTGGGGATACGCAGTATTTT.